This T cell receptor beta chain was sequenced for a study of CD8 T cells in Susac syndrome. Study-level findings and limits: Clonal expansion was missing from Susac syndrome CD4+ T cell repertoires.

The RNA input was roughly 0.45 to 1 ug, and it was reverse transcribed with random hexamers. One entry per CDR3 protein results from TCRdb running MiXCR on the immunoSEQ multiplex PCR reads. The table shows some 150,000 distinct CDR3 sequences, with roughly 94% occurring only once. Remarks on this clonotype: No antigen is known for it.

Trimming pared 4 bases from V and 10 bases from J, leaving 10 bases between. CDR1 SQVTM and CDR2 ANQGSEA come from the germline V gene. The CDR3 consists of 10 residues. The V gene is TRBV29-1, the J gene TRBJ1-2; D gene uncertain. The sequence was obtained from a human donor with Susac syndrome. Sequences were obtained from CD4+ T cells from PBMCs. Here the CDR3 DNA reads TGCAGCGTTGGGGATCACACCTACACCTTC. Amino acids: CSVGDHTYTF.